These 27 T cell receptor beta chains originate from one sample sequenced in a study of CD8 T cells in ankylosing spondylitis. TCRdb passed the 5' RACE reads through MiXCR, listing each CDR3 protein once. The table has about 350,000 distinct CDR3 sequences, roughly 20% seen once. Sequenced material: blood, either unsorted or a sorted T cell fraction (not recorded which). The receptor source for this set is a male donor with ankylosing spondylitis or in good health (not recorded which).

The V and J genes are TRBV9 and TRBJ2-1; TRBD2 matches at 7 bases. Looked up from germline, CDR1 is SGDLS and CDR2 is YYNGEE. The CDR3 has 15 amino acids. The trim removed 4 bases at V and 0 bases at J, leaving 4 bases unmatched. The CDR3 protein is CASSTGGFSYNEQFF. In nucleotides, the CDR3 is TGTGCCAGCAGCACCGGGGGGTTCTCCTACAATGAGCAGTTCTTC.

In its sample, this clonotype was seen a few times. The gene calls are TRBV6-1 and TRBJ2-2; the D call may be TRBD1 or TRBD2 (6 bases each). Germline V gene data show CDR1 as MNHNS and CDR2 as SASEGT. The CDR3 sequence is 17 residues long. V was pared by 4 bases and J by 7 bases, with 22 bases between. CDR3: CASSVAGGHRSGGELFF. In DNA form, the CDR3 reads TGTGCCAGCAGTGTGGCCGGGGGACACCGATCCGGCGGGGAGCTGTTTTTT.

This clonotype was seen a few times. The rearrangement links TRBV7-2 to TRBJ2-7; 7 bases map to TRBD2. This CDR3 has 15 residues. The trim removed 0 bases at V and 4 bases at J, leaving 6 bases unmatched. Germline assignment: CDR1 SGHTA and CDR2 FQGNSA. The CDR3 spells CASSLARGGLYEQYF. The CDR3 DNA reads TGTGCCAGCAGCTTAGCGAGGGGAGGGTTGTACGAGCAGTACTTC.

V is TRBV12-3 or TRBV12-4 and J is TRBJ2-2; a possible D gene is TRBD1 (5 bases). Trimming removed 2 bases at V and 3 bases at J, with 13 bases between. The CDR3 contains 16 residues. CDR3 DNA sequence: TGTGCCAGCAGTTTATTGCCAGGGCAGGACACCGGGGAGCTGTTTTTT. Amino acid sequence: CASSLLPGQDTGELFF.

This clonotype was counted between two and nine times. The chain couples TRBV29-1 to TRBJ2-7; D might be TRBD1 (6 bases). The CDR3 is made up of 14 amino acids. CDR1 is SQVTM and CDR2 is ANQGSEA in the germline V gene. V was trimmed by 2 bases and J by 2 bases, leaving 13 bases between them. The CDR3 is CSVEFVQGPYEQYF. DNA for the CDR3: TGCAGCGTTGAATTTGTACAGGGTCCCTACGAGCAGTACTTC.

Only a few counts were recorded for this clonotype. The chain uses TRBV28 and TRBJ2-1; tentative D call: TRBD2 (7 bases). The V and J ends lost 1 base and 9 bases respectively, with 19 bases between them. Looked up from germline, CDR1 is MDHEN and CDR2 is SYDVKM. The CDR3 spans 16 residues. CDR3 residues: CASSLLAGARRGEQFF. CDR3 nucleotides: TGTGCCAGCAGTTTATTGGCGGGGGCCCGGCGGGGTGAGCAGTTCTTC.

The J gene is TRBJ2-1, the V gene TRBV19; D might be TRBD1 (5 bases). The CDR3 runs to 15 residues. CDR1 LNHDA and CDR2 SQIVND come from the germline V gene (reference sequence). V was shortened by 5 bases and J by 5 bases, with 16 bases between the two germline ends. CDR3 sequence (DNA): TGTGCCAGTAGTTTGACGGCAGGGCATCACAATGAGCAGTTCTTC. Amino acid sequence: CASSLTAGHHNEQFF.

The V gene is TRBV12-3 or TRBV12-4, the J gene TRBJ2-5; possibly TRBD1 or TRBD2 for D (5 bases each). The CDR3 is 15 residues long. Trimming took off 3 bases at V and 5 bases at J, with 16 bases between the two ends. CDR3 loop: CASSLSAGSWETQYF. CDR3 in DNA: TGTGCCAGCAGTTTGTCGGCAGGGAGCTGGGAGACCCAGTACTTC.

The J gene is TRBJ2-4, the V gene TRBV6-1, with 7 nucleotides matching TRBD2. Germline assignment: CDR1 MNHNS and CDR2 SASEGT. The ends lost 6 bases at V and 1 base at J; junction bases unmatched: 15. The CDR3 is made up of 18 amino acids. The CDR3 spells CASSVYQGGTLAKNIQYF. In DNA form, the CDR3 reads TGTGCCAGCAGCGTCTACCAGGGAGGGACCTTGGCCAAAAACATTCAGTACTTC.

This clonotype was counted only a few times. The chain recombines TRBV20-1 with TRBJ2-7; 9 nucleotides align to TRBD1. J lost 4 bases, V lost 5 bases, and 6 bases had no gene match. The CDR3 totals 13 residues. From germline, CDR1 is DFQATT and CDR2 SNEGSKA (reference sequence). The CDR3 region has the DNA TGCAGTGCTGGGGACAGGGCGTTGTACGAGCAGTACTTC. This gives the protein CSAGDRALYEQYF.

The chain has TRBV12-3 or TRBV12-4 and TRBJ2-5, with 8 bases aligning to TRBD2. CDR3 length: 16 amino acids. With V trimmed by 3 bases and J by 1 base, 7 bases remained unmatched. In DNA, the CDR3 is TGTGCCAGCAGTTTTTTGGCGGGGGGCTTCCAAGAGACCCAGTACTTC. Encoded protein: CASSFLAGGFQETQYF.

Only a few counts were recorded for this clonotype. This chain links TRBV9 with TRBJ1-6; the D gene is possibly TRBD1 (5 bases). CDR3 length equals 12 residues. V lost 1 base, J lost 10 bases, and 6 bases lay in between. Germline assignment: CDR1 SGDLS and CDR2 YYNGEE. DNA for the CDR3: TGTGCCAGCAGCGTACAGGGCTCACCCCTCCACTTT. This translates into CASSVQGSPLHF.

This clonotype showed up just once. The genes are TRBV3-1 and TRBJ1-1; no clear D. Trimming cost V 2 bases and J 8 bases, with 12 bases left between them. The CDR3 loop spans 13 amino acids. Germline V CDR1 and CDR2: LGHDT, YNNKEL (reference sequence). The CDR3 sequence is CASSQIPGREAFF. The CDR3 coding sequence is TGTGCCAGCAGCCAAATCCCCGGGCGGGAAGCTTTCTTT.

This rearrangement joins TRBV29-1 to TRBJ1-1; D unclear. CDR3 length equals 14 residues. V was trimmed by 6 bases and J by 1 base, leaving 15 bases between them. CDR1 is SQVTM and CDR2 is ANQGSEA in the germline V gene. CDR3 residues: CSVVGIGPNTEAFF. The CDR3 region has the DNA TGCAGCGTGGTGGGGATTGGCCCGAACACTGAAGCTTTCTTT. The full variable domain, in which reference TRBV29-1 and TRBJ1-1 provide the parts outside the CDR3, is SAVISQKPSRDICQRGTSLTIQCQVDSQVTMMFWYRQQPGQSLTLIATANQGSEATYESGFVIDKFPISRPNLTFSTLTVSNMSPEDSSIYLCSVVGIGPNTEAFFGQGTRLTVV.

J is TRBJ2-7 and V is TRBV6-1; a possible D gene is TRBD2 (5 bases). The CDR3 loop spans 14 amino acids. Germline V gene sequence: CDR1 MNHNS, CDR2 SASEGT. The V gene lost 6 bases and the J gene lost 4 bases, with 16 bases spanning the gap. The DNA of the CDR3 is TGTGCCAGCAGCCAACAACCCAGAGGGTACGAGCAGTACTTC. This sequence encodes CASSQQPRGYEQYF.

This clonotype was counted ten times or more. The chain carries TRBV12-3 or TRBV12-4 and TRBJ2-3, with TRBD1 matching 8 bases. V shed 5 bases and J 4 bases; nucleotides not matched to a gene: 5. CDR3 size: 14 residues. The CDR3 protein is CASSRTGYADTQYF. DNA of the CDR3: TGTGCCAGCAGTCGGACAGGGTACGCAGATACGCAGTATTTT.

The sample holds many counts of this clonotype. The CDR3 DNA reads TGTGCCAGCAGTTTCGCGACAGGGAACACCGGGGAGCTGTTTTTT. Translated, it gives CASSFATGNTGELFF. This chain links TRBV12-3 or TRBV12-4 with TRBJ2-2, with D tentatively TRBD1 (6 bases). The CDR3 sequence is 15 residues long. Trimming cost V 3 bases and J 1 base, with 9 bases left between them.

The chain joins TRBV11-2 to TRBJ2-7, with TRBD2 as a possible D gene (7 bases). There are 16 residues in the CDR3. V gave up 1 base and J gave up 5 bases, with 18 bases separating them. Per the germline V gene, CDR1 is SGHAT and CDR2 is FQNNGV. For the CDR3, the DNA is TGTGCCAGCAGCTTAGGGGAGGGGGTATTATTGAACGAGCAGTACTTC. Translated: CASSLGEGVLLNEQYF.

This clonotype was found a few times. The chain joins TRBV6-5 to TRBJ2-2; no definite D call. V lost 2 bases, J lost 9 bases, and 10 bases lay in between. The CDR3 loop spans 13 amino acids. Germline V gene lookup returns CDR1 MNHEY and CDR2 SVGAGI. CDR3 nucleotide sequence: TGTGCCAGCAGTTACGGGGATGCGAGGGAGCTGTTTTTT. Residues: CASSYGDARELFF.

The chain has TRBV5-1 and TRBJ2-3; no clear D. V lost 4 bases to trimming and J lost 2 bases, with 17 bases between them. The CDR3 is 16 amino acids. Germline lookup yields CDR1 SGHRS and CDR2 YFSETQ. CDR3 in DNA: TGCGCCAGCAGCCCTCTGGAAGCCTTATACACAGATACGCAGTATTTT. Translated: CASSPLEALYTDTQYF. Looking up the rest from reference TRBV5-1 and TRBJ2-3 gives the full variable domain: KAGVTQTPRYLIKTRGQQVTLSCSPISGHRSVSWYQQTPGQGLQFLFEYFSETQRNKGNFPGRFSGRQFSNSRSEMNVSTLELGDSALYLCASSPLEALYTDTQYFGPGTRLTVL.

Only a few counts were recorded for this clonotype. The CDR3 nucleotides are TGTGCCAGCAGTGAAAGGGGGGGCCTTTCCAAAAACATTCAGTACTTC. It codes for CASSERGGLSKNIQYF. The chain recombines TRBV6-1 with TRBJ2-4; D might be TRBD2 (7 bases). This CDR3 region has 16 residues. Germline V lookup: CDR1 MNHNS, CDR2 SASEGT. V dropped 2 bases and J dropped 2 bases, with 13 bases sitting between them.

V and J are TRBV6-5 and TRBJ2-2, with 9 nucleotides matching TRBD2. V gave up 0 bases and J gave up 4 bases; unmatched junction bases: 3. CDR1 and CDR2 from the germline V gene are MNHEY and SVGAGI. The length of the CDR3 is 16 residues. DNA of the CDR3: TGTGCCAGCAGTTACTCGAGGCGGGGGGGCACCGGGGAGCTGTTTTTT. It encodes CASSYSRRGGTGELFF.

The V gene is TRBV20-1, the J gene TRBJ2-7; 11 bases are a match to TRBD1. CDR1 is DFQATT, CDR2 SNEGSKA, per germline (reference sequence). The CDR3 runs to 15 residues. J gave up 5 bases and V 5 bases, and 11 bases lay outside the gene matches. The chain's CDR3 is CSARIRTGGFDEQYF. The CDR3 DNA is TGCAGTGCTCGGATAAGGACAGGGGGCTTCGACGAGCAGTACTTC.

The gene calls are TRBV7-9 and TRBJ2-2; D may be TRBD1 (5 bases). V shed 5 bases and J shed 11 bases, with 12 bases lying between them. Germline lookup yields CDR1 SEHNR and CDR2 FQNEAQ (reference sequence). This CDR3 region has 12 residues. Here the CDR3 reads CASSLRAAELFF. Here the CDR3 DNA reads TGTGCCAGCAGCCTCAGGGCTGCCGAGCTGTTTTTT.

The chain carries TRBV11-2 and TRBJ2-2, with D maybe TRBD1 (6 bases). CDR1 and CDR2 from the germline V gene are SGHAT and FQNNGV. Between the trimmed V and J ends, which lost 0 bases and 4 bases, there was a span of 15 bases. The CDR3 is 17 residues long. The CDR3 DNA is TGTGCCAGCAGCTTAGACAGGGGACGCAGGTTCACCGGGGAGCTGTTTTTT. Translating it yields CASSLDRGRRFTGELFF.

The rearrangement links TRBV11-1 to TRBJ2-7; D is unresolved. CDR1 is SGHAT and CDR2 is FQDESV in the germline V gene (reference sequence). This CDR3 is 13 amino acids long. Trimming took off 4 bases at V and 6 bases at J, with 13 bases between the two ends. CDR3 sequence: CASSSPLGGEQYF. The CDR3 DNA follows: TGTGCCAGCAGCTCCCCGTTGGGTGGCGAGCAGTACTTC. Combining the CDR3 with reference TRBV11-1 and TRBJ2-7 gives the whole variable domain EAEVAQSPRYKITEKSQAVAFWCDPISGHATLYWYRQILGQGPELLVQFQDESVVDDSQLPKDRFSAERLKGVDSTLKIQPAELGDSAMYLCASSSPLGGEQYFGPGTRLTVT.

This clonotype was counted a few times. The V and J genes are TRBV12-3 or TRBV12-4 and TRBJ2-2; 9 bases are a match to TRBD1. This CDR3 is built from 17 residues. J lost 2 bases, V lost 3 bases, and 7 bases had no gene match. This CDR3 is CASSLGTGPLNTGELFF. In DNA, the CDR3 is TGTGCCAGCAGTTTGGGGACAGGGCCTTTAAACACCGGGGAGCTGTTTTTT.